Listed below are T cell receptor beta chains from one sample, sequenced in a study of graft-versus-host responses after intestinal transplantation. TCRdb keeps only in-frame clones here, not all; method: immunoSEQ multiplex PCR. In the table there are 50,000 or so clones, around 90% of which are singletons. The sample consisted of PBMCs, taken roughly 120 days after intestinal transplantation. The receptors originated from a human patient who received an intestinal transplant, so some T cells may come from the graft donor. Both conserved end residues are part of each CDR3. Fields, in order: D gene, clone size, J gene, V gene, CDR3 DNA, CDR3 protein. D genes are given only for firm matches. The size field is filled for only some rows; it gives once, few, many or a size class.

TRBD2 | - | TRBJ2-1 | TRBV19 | TGTGCCACACGACTAGCGGGAGTATCAGGCAATGAGCAGTTCTTC | CATRLAGVSGNEQFF
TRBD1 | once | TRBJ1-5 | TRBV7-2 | TGTGCCAGCAGCTCGGTTACAGGGGGCAATCAGCCCCAGCATTTT | CASSSVTGGNQPQHF
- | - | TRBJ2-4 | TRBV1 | TGCACCAGCAGCAACGTGGGCTCAGCCAAAAACATTCAGTACTTC | CTSSNVGSAKNIQYF
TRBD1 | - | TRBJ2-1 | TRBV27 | TGTGCCAGCAGTCCGACGGGACAGACTTACAATGAGCAGTTCTTC | CASSPTGQTYNEQFF
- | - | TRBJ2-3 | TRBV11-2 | TGTGCCAGCAGCACAGGTGGCGGACAAACTCACACAGATACGCAGTATTTT | CASSTGGGQTHTDTQYF
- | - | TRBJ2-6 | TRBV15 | TGTGCCACCAGCAGAGCAGGGTTCGGTGGGGCCAACGTCCTGACTTTC | CATSRAGFGGANVLTF
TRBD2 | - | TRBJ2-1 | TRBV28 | TGTGCCAGCAGTTTACCTAGCGGGAGGGCATGGGATGAGCAGTTCTTC | CASSLPSGRAWDEQFF
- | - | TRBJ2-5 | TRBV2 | TGTGCCAGCACCGGAGTAGAAGAGACCCAGTACTTC | CASTGVEETQYF
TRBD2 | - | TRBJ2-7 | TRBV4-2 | TGTGCCAGCAGCCAAGATCTCTCGCGGGGGGCTCACGAGCAGTACTTC | CASSQDLSRGAHEQYF
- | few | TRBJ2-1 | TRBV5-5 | TGTGCCAGCAGCTTAGACAGTTACAATGAGCAGTTCTTC | CASSLDSYNEQFF
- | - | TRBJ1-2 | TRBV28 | TGTGCCAGCAGCCCGGACCTCGTAGGTGGTGGCTACACCTTC | CASSPDLVGGGYTF
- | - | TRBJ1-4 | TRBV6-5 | TGTGCCAGCAGACCAGGGGAAGCGGATGAAAAACTGTTTTTT | CASRPGEADEKLFF
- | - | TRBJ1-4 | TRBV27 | TGTGCCAGCATAGGACAACCTTCAACTAATGAAAAACTGTTTTTT | CASIGQPSTNEKLFF
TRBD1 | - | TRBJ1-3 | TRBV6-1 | TGTGCCAGCAGTGTAGCAGGGGGATATGGAAACACCATATATTTT | CASSVAGGYGNTIYF
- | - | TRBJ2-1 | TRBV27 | TGTGCCAGCAGGCCAGGGGAGGCCAGTGAGCAGTTCTTC | CASRPGEASEQFF
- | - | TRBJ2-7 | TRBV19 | TGTGCCAGTAGTAGTTTGGTGGGTGAGTGGGAGCAGTACTTC | CASSSLVGEWEQYF
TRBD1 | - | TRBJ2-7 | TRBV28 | TGTGCCAGCAGCCGGACAGGGATCTCCGAGCAGTACTTC | CASSRTGISEQYF
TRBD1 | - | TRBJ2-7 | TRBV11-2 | TGTGCCAGCAGCCCGGGACAGCTAGACTACGAGCAGTACTTC | CASSPGQLDYEQYF
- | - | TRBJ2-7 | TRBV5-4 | TGTGCCAGCAGCGAGGACAGAAACCCCTACGAGCAGTACTTC | CASSEDRNPYEQYF
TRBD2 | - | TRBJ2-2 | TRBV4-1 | TGCGCCAGCAGCCAACGGACTAGCGGGAGTCCATCCGGGGAGCTGTTTTTT | CASSQRTSGSPSGELFF
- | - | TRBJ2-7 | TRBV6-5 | TGTGCCAGCAGTTACCCTGAAAGGGGACCCATCTACGAGCAGTACTTC | CASSYPERGPIYEQYF
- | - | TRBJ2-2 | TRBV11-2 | TGTGCCAGCAGCTTACTTGCGAGCCGGACCGGGGAGCTGTTTTTT | CASSLLASRTGELFF
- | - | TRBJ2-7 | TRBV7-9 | TGTGCCAGCAGCTTAGGAGGGGACATCTATAACGAGCAGTACTTC | CASSLGGDIYNEQYF
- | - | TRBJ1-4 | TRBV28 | TGTGCCAGCAGTTTAGGAAGTGAAAAACTGTTTTTT | CASSLGSEKLFF
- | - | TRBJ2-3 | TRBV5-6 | TGTGCCAGCAGCTTGGACAGGGTAGGCACAGATACGCAGTATTTT | CASSLDRVGTDTQYF
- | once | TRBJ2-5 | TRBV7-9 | TGTGCCAGCAGCTTATTGGCGGGCCAAGAGACCCAGTACTTC | CASSLLAGQETQYF
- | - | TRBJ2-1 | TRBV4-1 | TGCGCCAGCAGCCACGGGACACCGAATGAGCAGTTCTTC | CASSHGTPNEQFF
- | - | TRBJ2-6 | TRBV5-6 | TGTGCCAGCAGCGGGATGCGGGACGGAATTCTCTCTGGGGCCAACGTCCTGACTTTC | CASSGMRDGILSGANVLTF
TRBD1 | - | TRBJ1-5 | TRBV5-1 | TGCGCCAGCAGCTGGACAGGGTGGGACCAGCCCCAGCATTTT | CASSWTGWDQPQHF
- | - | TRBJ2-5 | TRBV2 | TGTGCCAGCAGTGAAAACTTAGCACAAGAGACCCAGTACTTC | CASSENLAQETQYF
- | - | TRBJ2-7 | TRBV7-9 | TGTGCCAGCAGCTTACAGGGAGGCTACGAGCAGTACTTC | CASSLQGGYEQYF
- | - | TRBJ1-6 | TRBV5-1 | TGCGCCAGCAGCTTATTGGGCAGTATAGGAGATTCACCCCTCCACTTT | CASSLLGSIGDSPLHF
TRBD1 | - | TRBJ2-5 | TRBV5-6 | TGTGCCAGCAGAGGGGCGACAGGGATAGAGACCCAGTACTTC | CASRGATGIETQYF
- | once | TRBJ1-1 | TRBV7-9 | TGTGCCAGCAGCTTAGTGTTGACCGCTGCTGGGGCTTTCTTT | CASSLVLTAAGAFF
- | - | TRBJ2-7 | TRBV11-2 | TGTGCCAGCAGCTCGACCACCAGGGTAGCCTTGGTAGGCGAGCAGTACTTC | CASSSTTRVALVGEQYF
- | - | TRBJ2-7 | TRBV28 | TGTGCCAGCGGGGAGAGGCTAGCGTTCCGGGACGAGCAGTACTTC | CASGERLAFRDEQYF
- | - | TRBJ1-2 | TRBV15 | TGTGCCACCAGCAGACTGGGACTGACTAACTATGGCTACACCTTC | CATSRLGLTNYGYTF
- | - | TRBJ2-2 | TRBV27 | TGTGCCAGCAGTTTTTTGGACACCGGGGAGCTGTTTTTT | CASSFLDTGELFF
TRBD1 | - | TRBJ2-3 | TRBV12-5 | TGTGCTAGTGGTTCCCAGGGACAGGGAGCGGCAGATACGCAGTATTTT | CASGSQGQGAADTQYF
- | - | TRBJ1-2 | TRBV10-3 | TGTGCCAGTCTGGAAGAAAACTATGGCTACACCTTC | CASLEENYGYTF
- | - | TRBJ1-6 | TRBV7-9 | TGTGCCAGCAGCGGTACAGGGTACGGTAATTCACCCCTCCACTTT | CASSGTGYGNSPLHF
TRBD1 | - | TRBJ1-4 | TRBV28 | TGTGCCAGCAGTTTCCGACAGGGTAATGAAAAACTGTTTTTT | CASSFRQGNEKLFF
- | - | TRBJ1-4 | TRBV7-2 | TGTGCCAGCAGCTATGGGACCCGCGAAAAACTGTTTTTT | CASSYGTREKLFF
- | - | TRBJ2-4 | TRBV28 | TGTGCCAGCAGTGTACTAGCCAAAAACATTCAGTACTTC | CASSVLAKNIQYF